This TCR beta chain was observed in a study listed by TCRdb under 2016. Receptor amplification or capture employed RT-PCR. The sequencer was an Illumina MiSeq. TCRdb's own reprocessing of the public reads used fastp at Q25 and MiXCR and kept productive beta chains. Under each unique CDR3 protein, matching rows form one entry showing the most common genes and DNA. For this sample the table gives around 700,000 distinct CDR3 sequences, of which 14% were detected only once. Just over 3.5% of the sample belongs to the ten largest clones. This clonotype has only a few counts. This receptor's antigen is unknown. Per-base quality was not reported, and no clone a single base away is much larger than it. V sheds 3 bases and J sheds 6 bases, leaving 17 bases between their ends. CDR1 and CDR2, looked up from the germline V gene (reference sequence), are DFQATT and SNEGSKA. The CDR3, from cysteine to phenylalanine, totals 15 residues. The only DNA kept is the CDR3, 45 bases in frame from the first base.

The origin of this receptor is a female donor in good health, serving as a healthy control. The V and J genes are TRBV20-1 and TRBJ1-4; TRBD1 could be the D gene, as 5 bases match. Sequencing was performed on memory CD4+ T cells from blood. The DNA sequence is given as TGCAGTGCTAGTCAGTATCGGGGCAGCTATGAAAAACTGTTTTTT. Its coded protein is CSASQYRGSYEKLFF.